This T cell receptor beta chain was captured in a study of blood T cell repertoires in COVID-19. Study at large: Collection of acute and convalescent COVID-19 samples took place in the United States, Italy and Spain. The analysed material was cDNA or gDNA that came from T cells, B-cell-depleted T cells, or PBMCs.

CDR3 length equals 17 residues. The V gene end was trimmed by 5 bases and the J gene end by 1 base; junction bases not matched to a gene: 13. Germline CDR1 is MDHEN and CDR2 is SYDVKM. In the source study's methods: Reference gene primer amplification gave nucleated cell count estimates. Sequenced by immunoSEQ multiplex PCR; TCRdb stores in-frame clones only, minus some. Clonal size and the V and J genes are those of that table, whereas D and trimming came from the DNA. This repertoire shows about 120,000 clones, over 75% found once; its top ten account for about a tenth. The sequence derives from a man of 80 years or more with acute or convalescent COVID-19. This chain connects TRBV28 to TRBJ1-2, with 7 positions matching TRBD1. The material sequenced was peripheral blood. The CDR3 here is CASSPTGLTPLNYGYTF. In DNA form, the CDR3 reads TGTGCCAGCAGTCCGACAGGGCTTACCCCCCTTAACTATGGCTACACCTTC.